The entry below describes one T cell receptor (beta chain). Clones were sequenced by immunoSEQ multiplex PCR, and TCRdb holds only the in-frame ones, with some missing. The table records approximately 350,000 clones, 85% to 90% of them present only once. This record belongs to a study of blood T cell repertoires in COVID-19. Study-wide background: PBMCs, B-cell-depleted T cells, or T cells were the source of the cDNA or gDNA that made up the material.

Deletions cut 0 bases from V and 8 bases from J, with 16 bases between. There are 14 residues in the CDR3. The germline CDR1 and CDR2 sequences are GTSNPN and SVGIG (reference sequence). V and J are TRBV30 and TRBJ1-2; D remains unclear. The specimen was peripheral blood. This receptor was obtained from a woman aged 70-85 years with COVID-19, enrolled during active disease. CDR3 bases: TGTGCCTGGAGTGTATTGGGGTCTTCGGGGGGCTACACCTTC. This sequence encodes CAWSVLGSSGGYTF.